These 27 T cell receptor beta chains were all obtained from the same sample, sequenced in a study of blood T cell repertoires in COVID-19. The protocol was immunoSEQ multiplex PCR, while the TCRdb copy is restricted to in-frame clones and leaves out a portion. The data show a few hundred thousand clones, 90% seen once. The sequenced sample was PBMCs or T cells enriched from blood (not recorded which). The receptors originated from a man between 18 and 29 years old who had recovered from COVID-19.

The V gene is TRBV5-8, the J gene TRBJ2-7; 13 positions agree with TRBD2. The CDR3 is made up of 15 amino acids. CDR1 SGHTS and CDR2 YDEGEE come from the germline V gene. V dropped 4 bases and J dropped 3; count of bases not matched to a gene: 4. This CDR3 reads CASSRRTSGSYEQYF. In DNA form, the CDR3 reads TGTGCCAGCAGCCGAAGGACTAGCGGGAGCTACGAGCAGTACTTC.

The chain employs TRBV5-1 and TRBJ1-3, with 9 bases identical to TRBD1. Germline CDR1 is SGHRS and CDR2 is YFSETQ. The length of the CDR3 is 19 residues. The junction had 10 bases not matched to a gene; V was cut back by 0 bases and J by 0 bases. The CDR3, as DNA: TGCGCCAGCAGCTTGGCGGGACAGGGAACCCTTAACTCTGGAAACACCATATATTTT. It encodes CASSLAGQGTLNSGNTIYF.

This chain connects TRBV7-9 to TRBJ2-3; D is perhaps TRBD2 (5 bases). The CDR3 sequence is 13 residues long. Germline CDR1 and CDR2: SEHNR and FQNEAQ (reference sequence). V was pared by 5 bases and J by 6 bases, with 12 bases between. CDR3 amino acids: CASSVNRGDTQYF. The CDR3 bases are TGTGCCAGCAGCGTAAACAGAGGGGATACGCAGTATTTT.

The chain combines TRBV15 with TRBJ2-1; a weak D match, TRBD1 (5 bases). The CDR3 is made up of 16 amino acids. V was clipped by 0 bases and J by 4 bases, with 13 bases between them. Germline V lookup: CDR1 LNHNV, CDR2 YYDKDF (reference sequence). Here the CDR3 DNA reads TGTGCCACCAGCAGAGATCGAACAGGTATTTACAATGAGCAGTTCTTC. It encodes CATSRDRTGIYNEQFF.

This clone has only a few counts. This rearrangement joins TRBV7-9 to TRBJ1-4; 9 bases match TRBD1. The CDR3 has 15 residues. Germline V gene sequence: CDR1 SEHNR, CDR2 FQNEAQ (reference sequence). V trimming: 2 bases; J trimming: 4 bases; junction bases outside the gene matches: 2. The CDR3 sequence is CASSLRTGDNEKLFF. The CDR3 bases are TGTGCCAGCAGCTTAAGGACAGGGGATAATGAAAAACTGTTTTTT.

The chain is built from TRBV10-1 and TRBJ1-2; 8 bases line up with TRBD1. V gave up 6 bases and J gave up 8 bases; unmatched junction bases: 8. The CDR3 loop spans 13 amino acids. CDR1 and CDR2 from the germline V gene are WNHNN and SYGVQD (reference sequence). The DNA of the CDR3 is TGCGCCAGCAGCCCGACAGGGGAGTTGGGCTACACCTTC. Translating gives CASSPTGELGYTF.

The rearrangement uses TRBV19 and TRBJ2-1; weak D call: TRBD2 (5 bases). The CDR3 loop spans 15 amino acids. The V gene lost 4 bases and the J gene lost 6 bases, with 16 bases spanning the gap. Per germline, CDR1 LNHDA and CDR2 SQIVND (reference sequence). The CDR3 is CASSTYAGNSNEQFF. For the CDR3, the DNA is TGTGCCAGTAGTACGTACGCCGGGAACTCCAATGAGCAGTTCTTC.

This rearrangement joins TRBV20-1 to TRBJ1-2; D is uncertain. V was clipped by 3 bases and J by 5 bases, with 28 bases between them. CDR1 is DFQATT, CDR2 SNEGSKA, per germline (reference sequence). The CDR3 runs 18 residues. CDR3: CSASSAGSPGNPPYGYTF. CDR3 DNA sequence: TGCAGTGCTAGTTCCGCGGGCAGCCCAGGCAATCCCCCGTATGGCTACACCTTC.

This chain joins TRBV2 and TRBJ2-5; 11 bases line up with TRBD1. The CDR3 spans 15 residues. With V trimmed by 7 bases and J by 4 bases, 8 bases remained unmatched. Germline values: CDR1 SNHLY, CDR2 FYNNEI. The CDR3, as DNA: TGTGCCAGCAATGGACAGGGGGCGGTCGGAGAGACCCAGTACTTC. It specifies CASNGQGAVGETQYF.

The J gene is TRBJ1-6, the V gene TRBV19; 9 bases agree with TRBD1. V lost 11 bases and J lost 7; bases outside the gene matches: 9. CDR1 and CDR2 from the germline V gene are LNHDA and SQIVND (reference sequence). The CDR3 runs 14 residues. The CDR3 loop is CAGGTGNDNSPLHF. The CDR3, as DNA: TGTGCCGGAGGGACAGGGAACGACAATTCACCCCTCCACTTT.

This CDR3 reads CASSFGTGMNTGELFF. The CDR3, as DNA: TGTGCCAGCAGCTTCGGCACGGGGATGAACACCGGGGAGCTGTTTTTT. The rearrangement uses TRBV5-6 and TRBJ2-2, with D possibly being TRBD2 (5 bases). This CDR3 contains 16 residues. Trimming pared 2 bases from V and 1 base from J, leaving 12 bases between. Germline CDR1 reads SGHDT; CDR2 reads YYEEEE.

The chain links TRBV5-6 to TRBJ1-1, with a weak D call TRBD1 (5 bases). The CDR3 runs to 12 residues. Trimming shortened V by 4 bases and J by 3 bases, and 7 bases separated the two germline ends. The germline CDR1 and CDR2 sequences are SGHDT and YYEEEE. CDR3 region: CASSRRDTEAFF. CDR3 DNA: TGTGCCAGCAGCCGCAGGGACACTGAAGCTTTCTTT. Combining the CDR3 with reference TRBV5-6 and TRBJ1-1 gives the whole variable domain DAGVTQSPTHLIKTRGQQVTLRCSPKSGHDTVSWYQQALGQGPQFIFQYYEEEERQRGNFPDRFSGHQFPNYSSELNVNALLLGDSALYLCASSRRDTEAFFGQGTRLTVV.

The CDR3 loop is CASSALAESYNEQFF. CDR3 nucleotides: TGTGCCAGCAGCGCACTAGCGGAGTCCTACAATGAGCAGTTCTTC. V gene TRBV9 combines with J gene TRBJ2-1, with TRBD2 matching 8 bases. This CDR3 has 15 residues. V dropped 3 bases and J dropped 1; count of bases not matched to a gene: 3. CDR1 is SGDLS and CDR2 is YYNGEE in the germline V gene. Looking up the rest from reference TRBV9 and TRBJ2-1 gives the full variable domain: DSGVTQTPKHLITATGQRVTLRCSPRSGDLSVYWYQQSLDQGLQFLIQYYNGEERAKGNILERFSAQQFPDLHSELNLSSLELGDSALYFCASSALAESYNEQFFGPGTRLTVL.

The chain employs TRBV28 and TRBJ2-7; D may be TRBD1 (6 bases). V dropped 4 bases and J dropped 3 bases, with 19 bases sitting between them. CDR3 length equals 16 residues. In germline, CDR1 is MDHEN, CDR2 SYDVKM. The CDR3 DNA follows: TGTGCCAGCAGTTATACAACTTCAAGGACAGTCTACGAGCAGTACTTC. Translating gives CASSYTTSRTVYEQYF. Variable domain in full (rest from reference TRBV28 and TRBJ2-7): DVKVTQSSRYLVKRTGEKVFLECVQDMDHENMFWYRQDPGLGLRLIYFSYDVKMKEKGDIPEGYSVSREKKERFSLILESASTNQTSMYLCASSYTTSRTVYEQYFGPGTRLTVT.

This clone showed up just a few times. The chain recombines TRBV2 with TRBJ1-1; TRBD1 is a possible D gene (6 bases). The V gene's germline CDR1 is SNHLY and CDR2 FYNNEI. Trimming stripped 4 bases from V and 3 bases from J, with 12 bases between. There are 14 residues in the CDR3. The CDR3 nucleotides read TGTGCCAGCAGTGTTCAGGGGCAAGACACTGAAGCTTTCTTT. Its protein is CASSVQGQDTEAFF. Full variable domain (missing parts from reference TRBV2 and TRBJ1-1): EPEVTQTPSHQVTQMGQEVILRCVPISNHLYFYWYRQILGQKVEFLVSFYNNEISEKSEIFDDQFSVERPDGSNFTLKIRSTKLEDSAMYFCASSVQGQDTEAFFGQGTRLTVV.

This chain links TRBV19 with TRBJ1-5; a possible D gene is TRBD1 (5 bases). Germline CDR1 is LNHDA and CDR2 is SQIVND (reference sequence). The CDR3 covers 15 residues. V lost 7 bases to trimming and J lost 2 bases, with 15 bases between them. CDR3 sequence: CASIGREVGNQPQHF. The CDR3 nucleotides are TGTGCCAGTATTGGCAGGGAAGTTGGCAATCAGCCCCAGCATTTT.

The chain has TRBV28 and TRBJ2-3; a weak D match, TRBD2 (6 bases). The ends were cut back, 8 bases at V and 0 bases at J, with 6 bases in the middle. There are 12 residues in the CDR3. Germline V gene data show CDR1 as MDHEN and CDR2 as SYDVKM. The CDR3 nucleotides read TGTGCCAGCGGGGGGAGCACAGATACGCAGTATTTT. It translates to CASGGSTDTQYF.

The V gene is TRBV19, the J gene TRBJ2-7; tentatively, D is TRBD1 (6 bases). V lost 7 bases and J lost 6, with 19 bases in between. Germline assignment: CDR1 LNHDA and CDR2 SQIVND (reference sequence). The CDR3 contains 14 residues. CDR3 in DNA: TGTGCCAGTAATGATATGGGGGCCCACGGCGAGCAGTACTTC. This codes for CASNDMGAHGEQYF.

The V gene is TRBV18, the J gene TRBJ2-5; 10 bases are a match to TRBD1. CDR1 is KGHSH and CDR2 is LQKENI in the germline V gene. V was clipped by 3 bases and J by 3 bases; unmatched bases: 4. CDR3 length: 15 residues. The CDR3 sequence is CASSPRGTGEETQYF. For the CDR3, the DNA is TGTGCCAGCTCACCCCGCGGGACAGGGGAAGAGACCCAGTACTTC.

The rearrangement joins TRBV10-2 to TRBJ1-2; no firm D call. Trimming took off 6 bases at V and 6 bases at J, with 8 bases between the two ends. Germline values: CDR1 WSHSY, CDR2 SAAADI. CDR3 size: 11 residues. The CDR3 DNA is TGCGCCAGCAGCAACGGGAATGGCTACACCTTC. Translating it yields CASSNGNGYTF.

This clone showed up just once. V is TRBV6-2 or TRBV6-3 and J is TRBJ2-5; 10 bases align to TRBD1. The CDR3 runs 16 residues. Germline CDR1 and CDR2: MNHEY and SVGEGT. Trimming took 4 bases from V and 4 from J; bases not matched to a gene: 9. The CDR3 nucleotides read TGTGCCAGCAGTTCTTCCAGACAGGGGGCTCGAGAGACCCAGTACTTC. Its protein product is CASSSSRQGARETQYF.

CDR3 nucleotides: TGTGCCAGCAGTTCCCATTTTGAGACAGCCTATGGCTACACCTTC. Amino acid sequence: CASSSHFETAYGYTF. V is TRBV6-5 and J is TRBJ1-2, with D tentatively TRBD1 (5 bases). Germline CDR1 and CDR2: MNHEY and SVGAGI. V was clipped by 4 bases and J by 4 bases, with 16 bases between them. This CDR3 has 15 amino acids.

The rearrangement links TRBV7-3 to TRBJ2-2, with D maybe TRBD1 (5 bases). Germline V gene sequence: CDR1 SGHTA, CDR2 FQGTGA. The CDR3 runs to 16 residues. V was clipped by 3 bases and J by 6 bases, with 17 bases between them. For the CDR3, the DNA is TGTGCCAGCAGCTTCGGACACTCGAGGAGCGCCGGGGAGCTGTTTTTT. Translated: CASSFGHSRSAGELFF.

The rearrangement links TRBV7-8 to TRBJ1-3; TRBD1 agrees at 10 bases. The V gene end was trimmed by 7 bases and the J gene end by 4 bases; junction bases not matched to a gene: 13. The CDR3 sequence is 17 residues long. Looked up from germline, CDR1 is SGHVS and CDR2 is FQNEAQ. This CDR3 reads CASNSYGQGVPGNTIYF. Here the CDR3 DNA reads TGTGCCAGCAACTCTTACGGACAGGGGGTCCCCGGAAACACCATATATTTT.

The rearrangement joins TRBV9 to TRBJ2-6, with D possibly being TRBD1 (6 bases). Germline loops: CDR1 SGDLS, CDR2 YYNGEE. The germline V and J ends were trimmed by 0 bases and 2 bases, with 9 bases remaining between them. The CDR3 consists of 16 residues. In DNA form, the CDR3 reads TGTGCCAGCAGCGTAGCTCAGGGGACTGGGGCCAACGTCCTGACTTTC. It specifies CASSVAQGTGANVLTF.

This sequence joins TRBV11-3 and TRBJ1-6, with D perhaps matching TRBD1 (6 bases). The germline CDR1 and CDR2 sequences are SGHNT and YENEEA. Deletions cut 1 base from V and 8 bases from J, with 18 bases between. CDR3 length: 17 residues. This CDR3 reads CASSLVRGIVGDSPLHF. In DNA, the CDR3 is TGTGCCAGCAGCTTAGTCAGGGGAATAGTTGGTGATTCACCCCTCCACTTT.

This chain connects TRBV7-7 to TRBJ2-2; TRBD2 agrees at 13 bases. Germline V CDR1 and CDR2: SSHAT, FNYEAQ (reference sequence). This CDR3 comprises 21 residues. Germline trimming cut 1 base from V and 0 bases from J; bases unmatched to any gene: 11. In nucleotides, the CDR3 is TGTGCCAGCAGCTTAGGCGGGCAACTAGCGGGAGGGCCTACGAACACCGGGGAGCTGTTTTTT. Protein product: CASSLGGQLAGGPTNTGELFF.